Listed below are T cell receptor beta chains from one sample, sequenced in a study of tumor-infiltrating lymphocytes in primary liver carcinoma. One entry per CDR3 protein results from TCRdb running MiXCR on the multiplex PCR reads. Of 180,000 or so distinct CDR3 sequences listed, roughly three fifths are singletons. The sequenced material came from peripheral blood. These receptors originate from a middle-aged man with primary liver carcinoma and hepatitis B virus infection. The CDR3 runs from the conserved cysteine through the conserved F or W. Fields, in order: CDR3 length, clone size, D gene, J gene, V gene, CDR3 DNA, CDR3 protein. D genes are given only for firm matches. Expanded clones get a size class; other rows say once, few or many, or leave the size out.

13,.,.,TRBJ2-7,TRBV6-5,TGTGCCAGCAAAAACTACGGCTCCTACGAGCAGTACTTC,CASKNYGSYEQYF
17,few,TRBD2,TRBJ2-3,TRBV24-1,TGTGCCACCAGTGATGTAACCGGGACTAGGAGCACAGATACGCAGTATTTT,CATSDVTGTRSTDTQYF
14,.,TRBD1,TRBJ1-1,TRBV11-2,TGTGCCAGCAGCATAGGACAGGGGAACGCTGAAGCTTTCTTT,CASSIGQGNAEAFF
17,many,.,TRBJ2-1,TRBV4-1,TGCGCCAGCAGCCAAGATCCAGGAACTAGCACCTACAATGAGCAGTTCTTC,CASSQDPGTSTYNEQFF
16,.,.,TRBJ2-2,TRBV5-4,TGTGCCAGCAGCTTGGGAACTGTCGAGAACACCGGGGAGCTGTTTTTT,CASSLGTVENTGELFF
17,.,TRBD2,TRBJ2-3,TRBV11-2,TGTGCCAGCAGCTCTAGCGCTAGCGGGATCAGCGCAGATACGCAGTATTTT,CASSSSASGISADTQYF
15,.,.,TRBJ1-1,TRBV6-5,TGTGCCAGCTCACCGGTGGGGCGTCAGAGCACTGAAGCTTTCTTT,CASSPVGRQSTEAFF
17,.,.,TRBJ2-1,TRBV11-1,TGTGCCAGTAGCTTAGCGGTAGCGCCTAGCTCCTACAATGAGGAGTTCTTC,CASSLAVAPSSYNEEFF
14,.,TRBD1,TRBJ2-2,TRBV28,TGTGCCAGCAGGACAGGGTCTGACACCGGGGAGCTGTTTTTT,CASRTGSDTGELFF
14,.,.,TRBJ2-7,TRBV12-3/TRBV12-4,TGTGCCAGCAGTTTAACAGGGGGGGGCCACGAGCAGTACTTC,CASSLTGGGHEQYF
11,.,.,TRBJ2-7,TRBV30,TGTGCCTGGAACCGGGGCCCTGCCGGGTACTTC,CAWNRGPAGYF
16,.,TRBD2,TRBJ2-1,TRBV11-2,TGTGCCAGTAGCTTAGATCAGGCTAGCGGGAGGGAAGAGCAGTTCTTC,CASSLDQASGREEQFF
15,few,.,TRBJ2-3,TRBV6-5,TGTGCCAGCAGTTACTCTGGGGGGCAAACAGATACGCAGTATTTT,CASSYSGGQTDTQYF
15,many,.,TRBJ2-3,TRBV11-3,TGTGCCAGCAGCTTAGAGGGAAGGTCGGGAGATACGCAGTATTTT,CASSLEGRSGDTQYF
18,.,.,TRBJ2-5,TRBV4-2,TGTGCCAGCAGCCGCCTCTTAACCGGGACTGGGGTAAAGGAGACCCAGTACTTC,CASSRLLTGTGVKETQYF
14,.,TRBD1,TRBJ1-2,TRBV11-2,TGTGCCAGCAGCTTAGGGGACAGGAGGGGCGACTACACCTTC,CASSLGDRRGDYTF
13,.,.,TRBJ2-1,TRBV12-3/TRBV12-4,TGTGCCAGGAGCCCGGGGGCAGGGGATGAGCAGTTCTTC,CARSPGAGDEQFF
15,.,.,TRBJ1-1,TRBV19,TGTGCCAGTAGTGGGTCTCAGGTGGGGAACACTGAAGCTTTCTTT,CASSGSQVGNTEAFF
14,many,.,TRBJ2-5,TRBV4-1,TGCGCCAGCAGCCAAGACCCTTCAGCTGGGGCCCAGTACTTC,CASSQDPSAGAQYF
12,many,.,TRBJ2-7,TRBV29-1,TGCAGCGTTGGGGTGGACAGCTACGAGCAGTACTTC,CSVGVDSYEQYF
14,.,.,TRBJ2-7,TRBV28,TGTGCCAGCAACCGCGGAGAATCTACCTACGAGCAGTACTTC,CASNRGESTYEQYF
15,.,.,TRBJ1-2,TRBV4-1,TGCGCCAGCAGCCAAGAGGGGGTTACTATCTATGGCTACACCTTC,CASSQEGVTIYGYTF
15,few,TRBD2,TRBJ2-4,TRBV14,TGTGCCAGCAGCCCGGGACTAGCGGGAGAGGAGAGGCAGTACTTC,CASSPGLAGEERQYF
17,.,.,TRBJ2-1,TRBV4-1,TGCGCCAGCAGCCTAGTCGAGGAGGTACTCTCCTACAGTGAGCAGTTCTTC,CASSLVEEVLSYSEQFF
16,.,.,TRBJ2-5,TRBV11-2,TGTGCCAGCAGCAACGGACAAGGAATGCTCCAAGAGACCCAGTACTTC,CASSNGQGMLQETQYF
15,many,.,TRBJ2-5,TRBV4-1,TGCGCCAGCAGCCATCCAGGGCAAGGAGGAGAGACCCAGTACTTC,CASSHPGQGGETQYF
15,.,.,TRBJ1-5,TRBV6-6,TGTGCCAGCAGCCCTCCCGGACAGACGAATCAGCCCCAGCATTTT,CASSPPGQTNQPQHF
15,.,.,TRBJ2-1,TRBV6-6,TGTGCCAGCAGTTACCTAAGCCCAGACTACAATGAGCAGTTCTTC,CASSYLSPDYNEQFF
13,.,.,TRBJ1-5,TRBV10-3,TGTGCCATCAGCCGCGAGACAGGAATGCCCCAGCATTTT,CAISRETGMPQHF
16,few,.,TRBJ2-3,TRBV29-1,TGCAGCGTCGACCTAGCAGGAGGGCCTTGGACAGATACGCAGTATTTT,CSVDLAGGPWTDTQYF
16,few,.,TRBJ2-2,TRBV29-1,TGCAGCGTTGGATGGCAGGAGTTCGCGAACACCGGGGAGCTGTTTTTT,CSVGWQEFANTGELFF
18,many,TRBD2,TRBJ2-2,TRBV11-2,TGTGCCAGCAGCTTAAACAGGCTCCGGGAGGCCAACACCGGGGAGCTGTTTTTT,CASSLNRLREANTGELFF
12,.,.,TRBJ2-7,TRBV12-3/TRBV12-4,TGTGCCAGCAGTTTAGGCGGATACGAGCACTACTTC,CASSLGGYEHYF
16,.,.,TRBJ2-1,TRBV21-1,TGTGCCAGCAGCAAACCAGGTGTTGTCCCACAGGGTGAGCAGTTCTTC,CASSKPGVVPQGEQFF
15,few,.,TRBJ2-2,TRBV6-5,TGTGCCAGCAGGGACTGGGGGTCGAACACCGGGGAGCTGTTTTTT,CASRDWGSNTGELFF
16,.,TRBD2,TRBJ2-3,TRBV11-2,TGTGCCAGCAGCCCCGGGACTACGCCTCTCACAGATACGCAGTATTTT,CASSPGTTPLTDTQYF
13,.,.,TRBJ2-5,TRBV28,TGTGCCAGCAGCCCTCCGAGCGTAGAGACCCAGTACTTC,CASSPPSVETQYF
14,few,.,TRBJ1-4,TRBV21-1,TGTGCCAGCGGACCGGGTATTTCTAATGAAAAACTGTTTTTT,CASGPGISNEKLFF
16,few,TRBD2,TRBJ2-5,TRBV4-1,TGCGCCAGCAGCCAAGATAGGCTAGCGGGAGGTGAGACCCAGTACTTC,CASSQDRLAGGETQYF
15,few,TRBD2,TRBJ2-5,TRBV12-3/TRBV12-4,TGTGCCAGCACCTCTCGGGGGGGCGGCCAAGAGACCCAGTACTTC,CASTSRGGGQETQYF
14,.,.,TRBJ1-1,TRBV11-2,TGTGCCAGCAGCTTAGCAGGGACGGGGCTAGAAGCTTTCTTT,CASSLAGTGLEAFF
16,few,.,TRBJ2-3,TRBV28,TGTGCCAGCAGTTTATTGAGGACAGCCCTCACGTATACGCAGTATTTT,CASSLLRTALTYTQYF
16,.,.,TRBJ2-1,TRBV11-2,TGTGCCAGTAGCTCGCGCCCCAACAGGAGTATCTATGAGCAGTTCTTC,CASSSRPNRSIYEQFF
15,many,TRBD2,TRBJ2-1,TRBV11-2,TGTGCCAGCAGCTGGGGGGGGAGCTCCTACAATGAGCAGTTCTTC,CASSWGGSSYNEQFF
13,.,TRBD2,TRBJ2-1,TRBV6-4,TGTGCCAGCAGTGTCCAGACTAGCGGAGAGCAGTTCTTC,CASSVQTSGEQFF
13,.,.,TRBJ1-1,TRBV6-1,TGTGCCAGCAGTCCGACACCGAACACTGAAGCTTTCTTT,CASSPTPNTEAFF
15,few,.,TRBJ2-6,TRBV28,TGTGCCAGCAGTTTAGTAGGGACCGGGGCCAACGTCCTGACTTTC,CASSLVGTGANVLTF
15,.,TRBD2,TRBJ2-2,TRBV12-3/TRBV12-4,TGTGCCAGCAGTTATCAGCGGGAGAACACCGGGGAGCTGTTTTTT,CASSYQRENTGELFF
14,.,TRBD1,TRBJ1-5,TRBV28,TGTGCCAGCGTCTGGGGACAGGGAAGACAGCCCCAGCATTTT,CASVWGQGRQPQHF
14,.,.,TRBJ2-2,TRBV6-6,TGTGCCAGCAGTTACCCAGGAGCCACCGGGGAGCTGTTTTTT,CASSYPGATGELFF
16,few,.,TRBJ2-7,TRBV12-3/TRBV12-4,TGTGCCAGCAGTCCCCGGGGACGATCAGGGTCGGGCGAGCAGTACTTC,CASSPRGRSGSGEQYF
15,.,.,TRBJ1-1,TRBV10-3,TGCGCCAGCAGTGTAAGTCCAGGGACGAACACTGAAGCTTTCTTT,CASSVSPGTNTEAFF
16,.,.,TRBJ1-6,TRBV6-5,TGTGCCAGCACCCCCCTTTGGAAACAGTATAATTCACCCCTCCACTTT,CASTPLWKQYNSPLHF
14,many,.,TRBJ1-1,TRBV11-2,TGTGCCAGCAGCCCGGGGAGGACGTACGCTGAAGCTTTCTTT,CASSPGRTYAEAFF
15,.,.,TRBJ1-4,TRBV12-3/TRBV12-4,TGTGCCAGCACCTCCGGGAGGGGCGCTAATGAAAAACTGTTTTTT,CASTSGRGANEKLFF
12,.,.,TRBJ2-7,TRBV6-1,TGTGCCAGCAGTGACTTAAGTCACGAGCAGAACTTC,CASSDLSHEQNF
13,.,.,TRBJ2-7,TRBV10-3,TGTGTCATCAGTGGTGGGGATTGGTCGGAGCAGTACTTC,CVISGGDWSEQYF